Detailed here is one TCR beta chain. As yet, its antigen is unknown. Trimming took 2 bases from V and 1 from J; bases not matched to a gene: 7. CDR1 and CDR2 from the germline V gene are GTSNPN and SVGIG (reference sequence). The CDR3 has 15 residues. This specimen comes from a study of cytomegalovirus exposure and HLA in healthy donors. The PCR used 60 Vbeta and 13 Jbeta primers. TCRdb keeps only in-frame clones here, not all; method: immunoSEQ multiplex PCR. The repertoire holds fewer than 150,000 clones, with under 90% as singletons. Points from the study as a whole: Excluded: some indistinguishable V segments such as TRBV6-2 and TRBV6-3. A few chains tied to CMV proved CMV antigen-specific in vitro.

Material for sequencing was PBMCs. The TCR was taken from a male donor in good health and CMV-seronegative. V gene TRBV30 combines with J gene TRBJ2-7, with 8 bases that match TRBD2. DNA of the CDR3: TGTGCCTGGAGTACCGGGGGGGGGTCATCCTACGAGCAGTACTTC. It encodes CAWSTGGGSSYEQYF.